Presented here are 5 T cell receptor beta chains from one specimen sequenced in a study of long-term antiretroviral therapy in people with HIV. The authors ran the immunoSEQ assay, v3.0, at survey level. Profiled with immunoSEQ multiplex PCR; TCRdb holds only in-frame clones, not every one. The data contain about 24,000 clones, just over 85% of them singletons. This material consisted of unsorted PBMCs, taken 1.2 years after starting antiretroviral therapy. These receptors all stem from a man aged 45 to 65 with HIV.

The chain links TRBV4-2 to TRBJ2-1; D might be TRBD1 (6 bases). Trimming took off 7 bases at V and 1 base at J, with 14 bases between the two ends. CDR1 is LGHNA, CDR2 YNFKEQ, per germline. The CDR3 totals 15 residues. The CDR3 sequence: CASTPEGVSYNEQFF. DNA for the CDR3: TGTGCCAGCACCCCCGAGGGGGTTTCCTACAATGAGCAGTTCTTC.

The count of this clone is one. This chain joins TRBV15 and TRBJ2-7, with 7 nucleotides matching TRBD1. Germline V gene sequence: CDR1 LNHNV, CDR2 YYDKDF (reference sequence). The CDR3 sequence is 16 residues long. Trimming at V came to 2 bases and at J to 3 bases, leaving 10 bases not matched to a gene. CDR3: CATSRWDTGEIYEQYF. In DNA form, the CDR3 reads TGTGCCACCAGCAGATGGGACACAGGGGAAATCTACGAGCAGTACTTC.

The chain joins TRBV7-9 to TRBJ1-1; D might be TRBD1 (6 bases). The CDR3 loop spans 15 amino acids. The germline V gene has CDR1 SEHNR and CDR2 FQNEAQ (reference sequence). The V and J ends lost 5 bases and 4 bases respectively, with 17 bases between them. The CDR3 reads CASSPPGGAGTEAFF. CDR3 nucleotides: TGTGCCAGCAGCCCCCCGGGGGGGGCCGGCACTGAAGCTTTCTTT.

V and J are TRBV5-5 and TRBJ1-1; unclear D gene. Germline V gene data show CDR1 as SGHKS and CDR2 as YYEKEE (reference sequence). The CDR3 is made up of 13 amino acids. V gave up 2 bases and J gave up 7 bases, with 12 bases separating them. CDR3 loop: CASSLLGRLEAFF. CDR3 bases: TGTGCCAGCAGCTTATTAGGTCGACTTGAAGCTTTCTTT. The full variable domain, with the rest looked up from reference TRBV5-5 and TRBJ1-1, is DAGVTQSPTHLIKTRGQQVTLRCSPISGHKSVSWYQQVLGQGPQFIFQYYEKEERGRGNFPDRFSARQFPNYSSELNVNALLLGDSALYLCASSLLGRLEAFFGQGTRLTVV.

The chain uses TRBV16 and TRBJ1-1; the D gene is possibly TRBD1 (6 bases). The V end lost 5 bases, the J end lost 1 base, and 8 bases lay between the germline ends. This CDR3 spans 13 amino acids. From germline, CDR1 is KGHSY and CDR2 FQNENV. The CDR3 region is CASSGTRNTEAFF. In DNA form, the CDR3 reads TGTGCCAGCAGCGGGACACGGAACACTGAAGCTTTCTTT. The whole variable domain, filled in from reference TRBV16 and TRBJ1-1, reads GEEVAQTPKHLVRGEGQKAKLYCAPIKGHSYVFWYQQVLKNEFKFLISFQNENVFDETGMPKERFSAKCLPNSPCSLEIQATKLEDSAVYFCASSGTRNTEAFFGQGTRLTVV.